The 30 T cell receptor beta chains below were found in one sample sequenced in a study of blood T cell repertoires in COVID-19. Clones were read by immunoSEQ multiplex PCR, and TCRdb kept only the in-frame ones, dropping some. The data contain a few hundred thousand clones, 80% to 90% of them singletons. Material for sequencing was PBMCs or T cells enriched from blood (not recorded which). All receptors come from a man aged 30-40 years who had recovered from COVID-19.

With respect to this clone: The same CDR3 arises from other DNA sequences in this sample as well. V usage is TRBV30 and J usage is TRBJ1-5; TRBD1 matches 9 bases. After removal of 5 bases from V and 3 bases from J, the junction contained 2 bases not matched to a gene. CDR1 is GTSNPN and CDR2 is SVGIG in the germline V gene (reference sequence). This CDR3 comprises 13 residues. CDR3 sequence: CAWGQGSNQPQHF. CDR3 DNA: TGTGCCTGGGGACAGGGGTCCAATCAGCCCCAGCATTTT.

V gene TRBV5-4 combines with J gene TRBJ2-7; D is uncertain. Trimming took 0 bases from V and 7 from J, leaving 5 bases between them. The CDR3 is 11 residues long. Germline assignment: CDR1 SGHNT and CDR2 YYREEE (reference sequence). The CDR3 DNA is TGTGCCAGCAGCTTGGCCCGGGAGCAGTACTTC. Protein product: CASSLAREQYF.

The CDR3 loop reads CASSPRGWTGRSGANVLTF. CDR3 nucleotide sequence: TGTGCCAGCTCACCACGAGGCTGGACAGGCCGGTCTGGGGCCAACGTCCTGACTTTC. J is TRBJ2-6 and V is TRBV18; 7 nucleotides agree with TRBD1. The J segment lost 1 base and the V segment lost 1 base, leaving 10 bases of the junction unmatched. The CDR3 contains 19 residues. CDR1 and CDR2 from the germline V gene are KGHSH and LQKENI.

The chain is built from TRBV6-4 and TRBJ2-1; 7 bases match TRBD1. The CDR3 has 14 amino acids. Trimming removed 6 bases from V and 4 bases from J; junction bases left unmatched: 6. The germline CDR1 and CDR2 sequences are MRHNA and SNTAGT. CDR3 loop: CASSPGTEYNEQFF. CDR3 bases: TGTGCCAGCAGCCCCGGGACAGAATACAATGAGCAGTTCTTC.

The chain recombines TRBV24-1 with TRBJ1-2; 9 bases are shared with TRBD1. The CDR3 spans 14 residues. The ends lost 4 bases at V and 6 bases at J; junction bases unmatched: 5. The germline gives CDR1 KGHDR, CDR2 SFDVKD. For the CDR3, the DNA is TGTGCCACCAGTGAGGGGGACAGGGTCCATGGCTACACCTTC. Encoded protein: CATSEGDRVHGYTF.

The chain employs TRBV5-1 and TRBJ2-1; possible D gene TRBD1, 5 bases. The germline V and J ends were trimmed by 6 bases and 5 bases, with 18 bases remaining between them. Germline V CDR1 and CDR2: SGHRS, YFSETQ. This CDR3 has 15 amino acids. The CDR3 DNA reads TGCGCCAGCAATAGCCTCATGGTAGGGGACAATGAGCAGTTCTTC. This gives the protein CASNSLMVGDNEQFF.

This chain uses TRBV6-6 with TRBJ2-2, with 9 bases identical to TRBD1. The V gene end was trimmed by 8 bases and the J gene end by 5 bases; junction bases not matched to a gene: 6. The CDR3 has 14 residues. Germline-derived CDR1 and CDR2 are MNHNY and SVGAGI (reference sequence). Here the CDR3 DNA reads TGTGCCAGCGGGACAGGGAAGGGTACCGGGGAGCTGTTTTTT. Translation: CASGTGKGTGELFF.

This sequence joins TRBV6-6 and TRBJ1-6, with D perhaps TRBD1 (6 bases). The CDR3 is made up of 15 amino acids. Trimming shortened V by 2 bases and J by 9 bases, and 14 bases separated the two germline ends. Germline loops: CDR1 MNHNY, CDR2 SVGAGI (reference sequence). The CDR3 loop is CASSYRDTVGSPLHF. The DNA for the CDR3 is TGTGCCAGCAGTTACAGGGACACGGTGGGTTCACCCCTCCACTTT.

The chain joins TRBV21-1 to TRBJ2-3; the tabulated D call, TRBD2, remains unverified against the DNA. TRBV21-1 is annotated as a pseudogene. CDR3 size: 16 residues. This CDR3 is CASSKVRQEGADTQYF. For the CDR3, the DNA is TGTGCCAGCAGCAAAGTACGTCAAGAGGGTGCAGATACGCAGTATTTT.

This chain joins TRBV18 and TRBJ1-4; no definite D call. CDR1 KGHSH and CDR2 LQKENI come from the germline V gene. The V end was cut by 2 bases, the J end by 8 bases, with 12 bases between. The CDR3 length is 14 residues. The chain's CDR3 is CASSPGAGREKLFF. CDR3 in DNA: TGTGCCAGCTCACCAGGAGCGGGAAGGGAAAAACTGTTTTTT.

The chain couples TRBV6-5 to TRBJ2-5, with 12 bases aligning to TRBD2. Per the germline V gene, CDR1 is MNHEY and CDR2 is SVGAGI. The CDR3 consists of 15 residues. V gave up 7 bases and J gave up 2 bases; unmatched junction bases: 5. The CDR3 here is CASKGTSGYQETQYF. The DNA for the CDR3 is TGTGCCAGCAAAGGGACTAGCGGGTATCAAGAGACCCAGTACTTC.

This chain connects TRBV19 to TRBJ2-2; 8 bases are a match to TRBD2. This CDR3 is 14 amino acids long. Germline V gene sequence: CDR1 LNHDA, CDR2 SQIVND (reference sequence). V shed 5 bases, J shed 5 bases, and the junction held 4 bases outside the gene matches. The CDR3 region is CASSLIAGTGELFF. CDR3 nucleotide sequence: TGTGCCAGTAGTCTCATAGCGGGAACCGGGGAGCTGTTTTTT.

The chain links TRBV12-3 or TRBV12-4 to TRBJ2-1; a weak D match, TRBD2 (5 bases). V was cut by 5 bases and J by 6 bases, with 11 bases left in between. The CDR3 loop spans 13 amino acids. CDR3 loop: CASSHRAGNEQFF. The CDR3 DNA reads TGTGCCAGCAGTCACCGGGCGGGCAATGAGCAGTTCTTC.

The CDR3, as DNA: TGTGCCAGCAGCCCAGGGCAGCAAACGATGAACACTGAAGCTTTCTTT. The encoded protein is CASSPGQQTMNTEAFF. The chain combines TRBV9 with TRBJ1-1, with D possibly being TRBD1 (5 bases). The germline gives CDR1 SGDLS, CDR2 YYNGEE. Trimming shortened V by 4 bases and J by 0 bases, and 16 bases separated the two germline ends. The CDR3 is 16 amino acids.

The CDR3 reads CASSLGTSGIEQYF. CDR3 nucleotide sequence: TGTGCCAGCAGCCTCGGGACTAGCGGGATTGAGCAGTACTTC. The chain employs TRBV4-2 and TRBJ2-7, with 13 bases matching TRBD2. The CDR3 length is 14 residues. Looked up from germline, CDR1 is LGHNA and CDR2 is YNFKEQ. Germline trimming cut 4 bases from V and 7 bases from J; bases unmatched to any gene: 4.

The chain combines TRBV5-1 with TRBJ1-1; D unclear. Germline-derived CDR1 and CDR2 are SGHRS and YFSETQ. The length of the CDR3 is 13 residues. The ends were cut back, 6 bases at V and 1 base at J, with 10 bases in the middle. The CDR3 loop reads CASNGGTNTEAFF. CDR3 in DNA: TGCGCCAGCAATGGCGGAACGAACACTGAAGCTTTCTTT.

The CDR3 DNA reads TGTGCCACCAGTGTTGAGTACCAAGAGACCCAGTACTTC. This encodes CATSVEYQETQYF. This chain links TRBV24-1 with TRBJ2-5, with D unclear. Looked up from germline, CDR1 is KGHDR and CDR2 is SFDVKD. Trimming took 5 bases from V and 0 from J, leaving 6 bases between them. The CDR3 has 13 amino acids.

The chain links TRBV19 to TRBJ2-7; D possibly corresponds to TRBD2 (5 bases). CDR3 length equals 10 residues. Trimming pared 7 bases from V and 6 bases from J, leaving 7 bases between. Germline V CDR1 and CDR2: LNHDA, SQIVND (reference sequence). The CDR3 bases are TGTGCCAGTACGGGGTTCGAGCAGTACTTC. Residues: CASTGFEQYF.

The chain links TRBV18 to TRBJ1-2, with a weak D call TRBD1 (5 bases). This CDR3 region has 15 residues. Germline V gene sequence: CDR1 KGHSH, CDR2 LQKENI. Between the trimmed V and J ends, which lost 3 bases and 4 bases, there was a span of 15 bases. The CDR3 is CASSPLGVGTYGYTF. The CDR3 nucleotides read TGTGCCAGCTCACCCCTAGGGGTGGGAACCTATGGCTACACCTTC. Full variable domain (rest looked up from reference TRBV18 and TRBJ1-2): NAGVMQNPRHLVRRRGQEARLRCSPMKGHSHVYWYRQLPEEGLKFMVYLQKENIIDESGMPKERFSAEFPKEGPSILRIQQVVRGDSAAYFCASSPLGVGTYGYTFGSGTRLTVV.

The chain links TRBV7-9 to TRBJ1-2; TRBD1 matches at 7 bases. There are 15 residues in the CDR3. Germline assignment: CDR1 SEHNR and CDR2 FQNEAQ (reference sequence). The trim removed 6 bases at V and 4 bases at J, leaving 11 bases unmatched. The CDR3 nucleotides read TGTGCCAGCAGTGCGTCAGGGACAGAACTCTATGGCTACACCTTC. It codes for CASSASGTELYGYTF.

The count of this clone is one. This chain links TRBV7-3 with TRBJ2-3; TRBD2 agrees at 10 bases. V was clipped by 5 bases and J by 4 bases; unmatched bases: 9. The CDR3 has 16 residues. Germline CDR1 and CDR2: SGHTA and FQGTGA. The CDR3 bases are TGTGCCAGCAGCACCACCGGCCTAGCGGGAGCAGATACGCAGTATTTT. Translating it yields CASSTTGLAGADTQYF.

The CDR3 nucleotides are TGTGCCAGCAGTGAGGGGGACTATGGCTACACCTTC. It codes for CASSEGDYGYTF. This chain joins TRBV28 and TRBJ1-2; tentatively, D is TRBD1 (6 bases). The germline V gene encodes CDR1 MDHEN and CDR2 SYDVKM. With 5 bases removed from V and 3 bases from J, the gap between germline ends came to 7 bases. CDR3 size: 12 residues.

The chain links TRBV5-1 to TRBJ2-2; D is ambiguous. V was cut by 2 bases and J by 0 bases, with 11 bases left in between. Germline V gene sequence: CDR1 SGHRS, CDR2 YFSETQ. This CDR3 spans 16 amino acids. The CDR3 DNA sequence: TGCGCCAGCAGCTTCGATAGACTTCCGAACACCGGGGAGCTGTTTTTT. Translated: CASSFDRLPNTGELFF.

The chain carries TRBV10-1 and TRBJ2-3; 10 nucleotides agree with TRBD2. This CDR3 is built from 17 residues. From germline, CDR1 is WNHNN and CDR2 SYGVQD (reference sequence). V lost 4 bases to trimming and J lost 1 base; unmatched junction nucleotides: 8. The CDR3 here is CASSAPTSGRGTDTQYF. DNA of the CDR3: TGCGCCAGCAGTGCCCCGACGAGCGGGAGGGGCACAGATACGCAGTATTTT.

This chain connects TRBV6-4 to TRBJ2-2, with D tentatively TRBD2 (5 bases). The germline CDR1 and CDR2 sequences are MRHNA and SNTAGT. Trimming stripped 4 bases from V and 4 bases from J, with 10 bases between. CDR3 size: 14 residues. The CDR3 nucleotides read TGTGCCAGCAGTGCTGTAGCGCTCACCGGGGAGCTGTTTTTT. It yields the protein CASSAVALTGELFF.

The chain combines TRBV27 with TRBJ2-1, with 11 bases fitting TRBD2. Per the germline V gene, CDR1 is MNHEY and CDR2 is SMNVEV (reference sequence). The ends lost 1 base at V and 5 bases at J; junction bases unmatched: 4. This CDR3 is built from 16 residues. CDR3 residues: CASSLLLAGAHNEQFF. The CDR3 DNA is TGTGCCAGCAGTTTATTACTAGCGGGAGCCCACAATGAGCAGTTCTTC.

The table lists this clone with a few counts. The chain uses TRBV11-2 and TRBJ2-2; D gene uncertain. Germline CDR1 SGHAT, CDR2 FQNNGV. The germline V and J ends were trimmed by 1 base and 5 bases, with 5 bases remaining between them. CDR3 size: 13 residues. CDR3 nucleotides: TGTGCCAGCAGCTTAGCCCCAACCGGGGAGCTGTTTTTT. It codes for CASSLAPTGELFF.

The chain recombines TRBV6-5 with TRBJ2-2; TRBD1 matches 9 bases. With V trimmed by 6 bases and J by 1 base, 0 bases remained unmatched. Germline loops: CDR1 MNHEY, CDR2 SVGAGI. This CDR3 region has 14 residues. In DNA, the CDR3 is TGTGCCAGCAGGGACAGGGGGAACACCGGGGAGCTGTTTTTT. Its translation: CASRDRGNTGELFF.

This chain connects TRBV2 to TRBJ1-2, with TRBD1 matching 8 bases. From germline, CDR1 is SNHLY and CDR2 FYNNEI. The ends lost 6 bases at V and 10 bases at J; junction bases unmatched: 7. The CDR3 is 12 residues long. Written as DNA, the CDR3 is TGTGCCAGCAGCATTCGGGACAGGTTCTACACCTTC. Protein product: CASSIRDRFYTF.

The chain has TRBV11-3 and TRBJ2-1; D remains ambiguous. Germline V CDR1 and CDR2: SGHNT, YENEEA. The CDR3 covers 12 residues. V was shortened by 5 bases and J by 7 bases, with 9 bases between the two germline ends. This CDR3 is CASSRGWNEQFF. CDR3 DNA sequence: TGTGCCAGCAGCCGAGGCTGGAATGAGCAGTTCTTC.